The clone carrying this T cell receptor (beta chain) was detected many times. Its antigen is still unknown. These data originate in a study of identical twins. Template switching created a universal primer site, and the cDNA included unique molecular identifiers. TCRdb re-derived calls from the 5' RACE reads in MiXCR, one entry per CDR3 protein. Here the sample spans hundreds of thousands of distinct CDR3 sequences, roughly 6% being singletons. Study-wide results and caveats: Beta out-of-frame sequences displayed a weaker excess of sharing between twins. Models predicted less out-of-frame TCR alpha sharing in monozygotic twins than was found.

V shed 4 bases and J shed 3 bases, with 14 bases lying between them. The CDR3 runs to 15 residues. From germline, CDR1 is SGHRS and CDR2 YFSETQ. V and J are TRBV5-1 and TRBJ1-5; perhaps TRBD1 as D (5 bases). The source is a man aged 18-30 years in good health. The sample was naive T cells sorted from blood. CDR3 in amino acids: CASSPAPGNNQPQHF. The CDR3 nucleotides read TGCGCCAGCAGCCCGGCTCCAGGGAACAATCAGCCCCAGCATTTT.